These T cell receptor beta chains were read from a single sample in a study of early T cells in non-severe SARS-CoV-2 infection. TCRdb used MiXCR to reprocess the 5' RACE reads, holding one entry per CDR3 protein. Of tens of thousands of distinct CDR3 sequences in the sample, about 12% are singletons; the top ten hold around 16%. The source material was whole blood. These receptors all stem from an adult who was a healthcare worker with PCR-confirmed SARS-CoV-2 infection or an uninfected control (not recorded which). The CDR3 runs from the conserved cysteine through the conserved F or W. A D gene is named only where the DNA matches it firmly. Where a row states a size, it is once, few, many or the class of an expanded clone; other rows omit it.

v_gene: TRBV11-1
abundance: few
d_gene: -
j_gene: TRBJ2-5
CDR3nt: TGTGCCAGCAGCTTGGTAGGGGAGGAGACCCAGTACTTC
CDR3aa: CASSLVGEETQYF

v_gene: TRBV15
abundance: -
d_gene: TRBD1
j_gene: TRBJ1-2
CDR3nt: TGTGCCACCAGCAGAGTCCCCCGGAGTCGTTTTTTGGGACAGCTGACTAATGACTACACCTTC
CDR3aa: CATSRVPRSRFLGQLTNDYTF

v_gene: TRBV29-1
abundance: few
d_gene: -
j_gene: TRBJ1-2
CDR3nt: TGCAGCGTTGAAGGAAGGAGCCGCCGCGGGGGCTACACCTTC
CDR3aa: CSVEGRSRRGGYTF

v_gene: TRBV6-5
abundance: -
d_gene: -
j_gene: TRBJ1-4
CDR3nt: TGTGCCAGCAGTCCCCTACAGCCGGGGGAAAAACTGTTTTTT
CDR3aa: CASSPLQPGEKLFF

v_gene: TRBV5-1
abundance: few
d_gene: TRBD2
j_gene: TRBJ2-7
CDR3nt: TGCGCCAGCAGCTTTAGCGGGGGACCGTCGTACGAGCAGTACTTC
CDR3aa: CASSFSGGPSYEQYF

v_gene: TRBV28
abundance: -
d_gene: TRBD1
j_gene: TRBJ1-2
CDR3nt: TGTGCCAGCAGTTCGGGACAGAACTATGGCTACACCTTC
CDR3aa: CASSSGQNYGYTF

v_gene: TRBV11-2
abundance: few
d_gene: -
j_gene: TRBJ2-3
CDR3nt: TGTGCCAGCAAATCTCTCCGCACAGATACGCAGTATTTT
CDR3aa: CASKSLRTDTQYF

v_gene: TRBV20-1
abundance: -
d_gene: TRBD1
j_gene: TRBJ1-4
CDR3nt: TGCAGTGCTAGAGACTATAAAACAGGGGTTCAGGAAAAACTGTTTTTT
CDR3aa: CSARDYKTGVQEKLFF

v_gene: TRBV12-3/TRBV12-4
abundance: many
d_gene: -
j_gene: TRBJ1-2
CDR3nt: TGTGCCAGCAGCCGGGGAGATGGCTACACCTTC
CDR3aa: CASSRGDGYTF

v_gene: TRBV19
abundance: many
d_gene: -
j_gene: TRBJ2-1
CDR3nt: TGTGCCAGTAGTATACCCCTCCACGTGAGCTCCTACAATGAGCAGTTCTTC
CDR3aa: CASSIPLHVSSYNEQFF

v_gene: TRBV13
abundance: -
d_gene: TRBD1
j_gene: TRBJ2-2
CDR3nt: TGTGCCAGCAGCTGGACGGGACAGGGGTCCGGGGAGCTGTTTTTT
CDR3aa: CASSWTGQGSGELFF

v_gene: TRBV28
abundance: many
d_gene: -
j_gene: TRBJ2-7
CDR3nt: TGTGCCAGCAGATCCTTGGAGCGGCTATCCTACGAGCAGTACTTC
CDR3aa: CASRSLERLSYEQYF

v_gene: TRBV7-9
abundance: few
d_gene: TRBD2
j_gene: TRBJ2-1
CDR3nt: TGTGCCAGCAACCATGGGACTAGCTACAATGAGCAGTTCTTC
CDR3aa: CASNHGTSYNEQFF

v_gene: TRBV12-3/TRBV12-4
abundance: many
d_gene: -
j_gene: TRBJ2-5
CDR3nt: TGTGCCAGCAGTTTTGGCGGCTTTGAAGAGACCCAGTACTTC
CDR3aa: CASSFGGFEETQYF

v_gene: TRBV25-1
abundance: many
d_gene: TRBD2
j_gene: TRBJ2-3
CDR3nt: TGTGCCAGCAGTGAACCCCAGCCACGGACTAGCGGGGAGGGCGATACGCAGTATTTT
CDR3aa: CASSEPQPRTSGEGDTQYF

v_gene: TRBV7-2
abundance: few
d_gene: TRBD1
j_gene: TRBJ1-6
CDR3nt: TGTGCCAGCAGTTCGACAGGGAGCTCCTATAATTCACCCCTCCACTTT
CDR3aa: CASSSTGSSYNSPLHF

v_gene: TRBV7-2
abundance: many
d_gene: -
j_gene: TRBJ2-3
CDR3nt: TGTGCCAGCAGCTTATTGGGAAGCACAGATACGCAGTATTTT
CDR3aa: CASSLLGSTDTQYF

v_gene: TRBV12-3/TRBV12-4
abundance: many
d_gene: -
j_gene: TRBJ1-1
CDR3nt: TGTGCCTCGGAGAGGGGCACTGAAGCTTTCTTT
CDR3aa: CASERGTEAFF

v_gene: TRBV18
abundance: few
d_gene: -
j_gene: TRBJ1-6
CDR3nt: TGTGCCAGCTCACCACCGGGAAGTTATAATTCACCCCTCCACTTT
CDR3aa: CASSPPGSYNSPLHF

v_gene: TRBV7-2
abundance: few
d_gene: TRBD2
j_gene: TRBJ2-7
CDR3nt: TGTGCCAGCAGCGCGACTAGCGGGAGGAACTACGAGCAGTACTTC
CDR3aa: CASSATSGRNYEQYF

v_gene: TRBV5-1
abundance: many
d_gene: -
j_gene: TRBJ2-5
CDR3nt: TGCGCCAGCACCATTCAAGAGACCCAGTACTTC
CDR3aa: CASTIQETQYF

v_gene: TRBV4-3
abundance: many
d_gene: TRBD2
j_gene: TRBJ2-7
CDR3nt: TGCGCCAGCAGCCAAGGGCCGGGGGGCGAGCAGTACTTC
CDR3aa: CASSQGPGGEQYF

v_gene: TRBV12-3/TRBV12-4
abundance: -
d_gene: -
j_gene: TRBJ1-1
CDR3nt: TGTGCCAGCAGTTTAAGTGGCAGGCGGCACACTGAAGCTTTCTTT
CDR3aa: CASSLSGRRHTEAFF

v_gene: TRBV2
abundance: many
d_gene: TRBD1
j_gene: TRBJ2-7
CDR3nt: TGTGCCAGCAGGACCGGGACAGACTTCTACGAGCAGTACTTC
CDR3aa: CASRTGTDFYEQYF

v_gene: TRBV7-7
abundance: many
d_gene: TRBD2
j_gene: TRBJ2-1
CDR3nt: TGTGCTAGCAGCTTAGCGGGTCCTTACAATGAGCAGTTCTTC
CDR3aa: CASSLAGPYNEQFF

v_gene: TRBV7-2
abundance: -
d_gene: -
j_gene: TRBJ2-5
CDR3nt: TGTGCCAGCGGGCGACAGCCCCAAGAGACCCAGTACTTC
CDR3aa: CASGRQPQETQYF

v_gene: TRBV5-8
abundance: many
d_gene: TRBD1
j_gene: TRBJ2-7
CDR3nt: TGTGCCAGCCTGGACAGGGGCTACGAGCAGTACTTC
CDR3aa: CASLDRGYEQYF

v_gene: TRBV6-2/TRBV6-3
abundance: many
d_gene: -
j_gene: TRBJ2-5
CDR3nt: TGTGCCAGCAGTTACTCGGAGGAGGGAGAGACCCAGTACTTC
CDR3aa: CASSYSEEGETQYF

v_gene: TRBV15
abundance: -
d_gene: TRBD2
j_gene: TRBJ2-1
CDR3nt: TGTGCCACCAGCAGAGATCGCGGAGGGGTGGAGACTAGCGGGAGGGACAATGAGCAGTTCTTC
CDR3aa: CATSRDRGGVETSGRDNEQFF

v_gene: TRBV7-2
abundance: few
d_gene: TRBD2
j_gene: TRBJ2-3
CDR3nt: TGTGCCAGCAGCTTTGCCCCCTCGGGGGGGGCAATAGATACGCAGTATTTT
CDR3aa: CASSFAPSGGAIDTQYF

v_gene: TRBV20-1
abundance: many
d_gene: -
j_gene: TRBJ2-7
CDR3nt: TGCATGGGCAGGGCCCTCTCCTACGAGCAGTACTTC
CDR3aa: CMGRALSYEQYF

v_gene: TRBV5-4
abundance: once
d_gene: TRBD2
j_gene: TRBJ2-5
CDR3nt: TGTGCCAGCAGCTCCGCACTAGCGGGAGTGGAGACCCAGTACTTC
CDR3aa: CASSSALAGVETQYF

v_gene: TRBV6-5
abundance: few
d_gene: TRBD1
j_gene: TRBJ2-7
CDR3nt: TGTGCCAGCAGCCGGGACAGGGGGATTCACGAGCAGTACTTC
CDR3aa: CASSRDRGIHEQYF

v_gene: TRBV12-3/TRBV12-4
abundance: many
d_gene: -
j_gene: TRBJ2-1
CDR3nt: TGTGCCAGCAGGGGGACAAAATACAATGAGCAGTTCTTC
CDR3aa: CASRGTKYNEQFF

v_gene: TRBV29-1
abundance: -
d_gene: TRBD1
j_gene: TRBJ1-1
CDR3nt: TGCAGCGCAGGACAGGGTTGGAAGGCTGAAGCTTTCTTT
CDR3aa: CSAGQGWKAEAFF

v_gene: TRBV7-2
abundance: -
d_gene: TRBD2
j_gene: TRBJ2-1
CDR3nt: TGTGCCAGCAGCTTAAACGGGGGGTCAAATGAGCAGTTCTTC
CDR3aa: CASSLNGGSNEQFF

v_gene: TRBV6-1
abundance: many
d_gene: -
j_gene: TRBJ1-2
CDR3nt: TGTGCCAGCGGATCGGTGGACTATGGCTACACCTTC
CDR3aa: CASGSVDYGYTF

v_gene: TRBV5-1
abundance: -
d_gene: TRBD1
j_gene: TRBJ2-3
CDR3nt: TGCGCCAGCACCCCGAGGATGCTACAGGGGGACCGCACAGATACGCAGTATTTT
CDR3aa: CASTPRMLQGDRTDTQYF

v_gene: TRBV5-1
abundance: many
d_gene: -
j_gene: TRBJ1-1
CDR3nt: TGCGCCAGCAGCTTCCGGGACCCCAACCTAAACACTGAAGCTTTCTTT
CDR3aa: CASSFRDPNLNTEAFF

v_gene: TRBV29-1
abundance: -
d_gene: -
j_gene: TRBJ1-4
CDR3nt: TGCAGCGTTGAACTGGGGGATCATGAAAAACTGTTTTTT
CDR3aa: CSVELGDHEKLFF

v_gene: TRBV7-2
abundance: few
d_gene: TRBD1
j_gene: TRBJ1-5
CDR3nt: TGTGCCAGCAGCACGAAAACAGGGGAGCCCCAGCATTTT
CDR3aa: CASSTKTGEPQHF

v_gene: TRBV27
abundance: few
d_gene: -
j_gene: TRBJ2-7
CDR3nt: TGTGCCAGCAGTCCTCGACTAGGCCTGGGGTACGAGCAGTACTTC
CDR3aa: CASSPRLGLGYEQYF

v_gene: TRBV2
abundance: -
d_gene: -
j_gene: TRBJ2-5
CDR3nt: TGTGCCAGCATTTCCCCGGGGTCCATGGGAGGGACCCAGTACTTC
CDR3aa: CASISPGSMGGTQYF

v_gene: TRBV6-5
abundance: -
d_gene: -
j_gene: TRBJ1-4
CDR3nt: TGTGCCAGCAGTGGTCGGGGGAGCGGTGATGAAAAACTGTTTTTT
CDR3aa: CASSGRGSGDEKLFF

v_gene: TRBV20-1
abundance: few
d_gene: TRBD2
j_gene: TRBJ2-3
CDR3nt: TGCAGTGCTACCAAACCCGCCGGGACTAGCGGCACAGATACGCAGTATTTT
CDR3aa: CSATKPAGTSGTDTQYF

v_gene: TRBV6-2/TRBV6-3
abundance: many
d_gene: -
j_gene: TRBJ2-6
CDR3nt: TGTGCCAGCAGTTACTCGACTGGTCTTCTGGTGTTACCCTCTGGGGCCAACGTCCTGACTTTC
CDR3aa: CASSYSTGLLVLPSGANVLTF

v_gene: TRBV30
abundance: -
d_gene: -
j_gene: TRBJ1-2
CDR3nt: TGTGCCTGGAGCGAGAGCAGAGGCATCTATGGCTACACCTTC
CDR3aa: CAWSESRGIYGYTF

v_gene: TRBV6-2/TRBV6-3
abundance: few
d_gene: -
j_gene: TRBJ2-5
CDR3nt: TGTGCCTACTTAGGACACGGGGAGACCCAGTACTTC
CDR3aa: CAYLGHGETQYF

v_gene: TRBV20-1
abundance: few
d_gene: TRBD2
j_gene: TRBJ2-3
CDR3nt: TGCAGTGCTACCATCATCCTAGCGGCCCTTACAGATACGCAGTATTTT
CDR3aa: CSATIILAALTDTQYF

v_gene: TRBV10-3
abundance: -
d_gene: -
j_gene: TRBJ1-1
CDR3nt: TGTGCCATCAGTGGGACTTCCACTGAAGCTTTCTTT
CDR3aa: CAISGTSTEAFF

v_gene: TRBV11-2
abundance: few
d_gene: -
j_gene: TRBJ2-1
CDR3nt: TGTGCCAGCAGCTTCCGCCCCGATTGGAATGAGCAGTTCTTC
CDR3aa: CASSFRPDWNEQFF

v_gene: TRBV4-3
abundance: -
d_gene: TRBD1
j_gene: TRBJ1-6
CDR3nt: TGCGCCAGCAGCCAAGCGAGGGACAGAAATTCACCCCTCCACTTT
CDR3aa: CASSQARDRNSPLHF

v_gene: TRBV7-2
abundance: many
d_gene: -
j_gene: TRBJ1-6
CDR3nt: TGTGCCAGCAGCTTAGTCGGGGTAGGCAGGGGTAATTCACCCCTCCACTTT
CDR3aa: CASSLVGVGRGNSPLHF

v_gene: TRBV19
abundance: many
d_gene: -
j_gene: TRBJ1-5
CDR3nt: TGTGCCAGTAGGGGGACTTTGAGCAATCAGCCCCAGCATTTT
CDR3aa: CASRGTLSNQPQHF

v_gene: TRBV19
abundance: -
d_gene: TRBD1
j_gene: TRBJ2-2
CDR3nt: TGTGCCAGTAGGCCTGACAGGGTTCGGACCGGGGAGCTGTTTTTT
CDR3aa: CASRPDRVRTGELFF

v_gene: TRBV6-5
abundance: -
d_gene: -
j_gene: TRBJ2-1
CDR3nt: TGTGCCAGCAGTTTGGACAACTACAATGAGCAGTTCTTC
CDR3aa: CASSLDNYNEQFF

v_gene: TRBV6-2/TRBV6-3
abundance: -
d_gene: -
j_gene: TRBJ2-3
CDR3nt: TGTGCCAGCAGTTCCTCCCTGCCAGATACGCAGTATTTT
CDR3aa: CASSSSLPDTQYF